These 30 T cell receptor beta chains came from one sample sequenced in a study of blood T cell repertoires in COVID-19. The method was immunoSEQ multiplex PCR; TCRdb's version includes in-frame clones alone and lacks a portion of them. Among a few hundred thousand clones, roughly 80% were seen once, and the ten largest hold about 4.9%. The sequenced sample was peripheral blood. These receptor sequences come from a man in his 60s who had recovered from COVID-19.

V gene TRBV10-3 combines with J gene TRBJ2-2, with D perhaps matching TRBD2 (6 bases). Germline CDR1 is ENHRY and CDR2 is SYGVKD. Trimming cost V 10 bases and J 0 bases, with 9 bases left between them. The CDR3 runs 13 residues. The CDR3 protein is CANRETNTGELFF. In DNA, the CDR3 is TGTGCCAACCGGGAGACGAACACCGGGGAGCTGTTTTTT.

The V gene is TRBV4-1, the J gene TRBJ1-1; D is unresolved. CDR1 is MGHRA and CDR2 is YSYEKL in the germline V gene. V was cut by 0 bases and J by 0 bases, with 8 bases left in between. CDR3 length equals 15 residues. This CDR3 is CASSQERAVNTEAFF. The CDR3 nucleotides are TGCGCCAGCAGCCAAGAGCGGGCAGTGAACACTGAAGCTTTCTTT.

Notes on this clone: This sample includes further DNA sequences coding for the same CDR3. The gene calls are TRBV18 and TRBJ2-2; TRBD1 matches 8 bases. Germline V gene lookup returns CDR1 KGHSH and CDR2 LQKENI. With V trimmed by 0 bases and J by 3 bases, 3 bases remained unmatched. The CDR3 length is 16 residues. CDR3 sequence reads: CASSPPTGVDTGELFF. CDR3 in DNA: TGTGCCAGCTCACCACCGACAGGGGTTGACACCGGGGAGCTGTTTTTT.

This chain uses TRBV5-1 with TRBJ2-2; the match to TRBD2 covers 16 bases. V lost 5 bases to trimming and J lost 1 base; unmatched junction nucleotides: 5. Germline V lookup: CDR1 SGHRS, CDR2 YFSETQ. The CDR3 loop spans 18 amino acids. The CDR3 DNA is TGCGCCAGCAGACCCGGGACTAGCGGGAGGGTGAACACCGGGGAGCTGTTTTTT. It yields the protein CASRPGTSGRVNTGELFF.

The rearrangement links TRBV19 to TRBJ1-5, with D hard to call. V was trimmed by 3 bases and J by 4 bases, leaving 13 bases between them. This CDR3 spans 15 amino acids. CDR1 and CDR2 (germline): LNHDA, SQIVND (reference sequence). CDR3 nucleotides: TGTGCCAGTAGTATGTGGATGCGGGTTAATCAGCCCCAGCATTTT. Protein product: CASSMWMRVNQPQHF.

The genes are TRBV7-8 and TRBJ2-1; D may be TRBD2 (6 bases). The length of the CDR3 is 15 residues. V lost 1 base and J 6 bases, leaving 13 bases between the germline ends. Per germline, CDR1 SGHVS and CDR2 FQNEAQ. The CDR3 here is CASSLEYRTTNEQFF. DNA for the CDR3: TGTGCCAGCAGCTTAGAGTACCGGACTACCAATGAGCAGTTCTTC.

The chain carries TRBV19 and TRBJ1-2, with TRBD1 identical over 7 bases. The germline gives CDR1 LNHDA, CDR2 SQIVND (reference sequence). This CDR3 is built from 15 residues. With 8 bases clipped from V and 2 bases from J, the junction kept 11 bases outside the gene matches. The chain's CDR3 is CASRNFRDSNYGYTF. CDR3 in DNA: TGTGCCAGTCGGAACTTTAGGGACAGCAACTATGGCTACACCTTC.

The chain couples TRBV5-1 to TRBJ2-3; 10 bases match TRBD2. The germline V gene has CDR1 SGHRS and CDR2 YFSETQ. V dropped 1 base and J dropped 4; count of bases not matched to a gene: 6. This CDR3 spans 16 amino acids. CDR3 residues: CASSLNLAGGADTQYF. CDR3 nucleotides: TGCGCCAGCAGCTTGAACTTAGCGGGGGGAGCAGATACGCAGTATTTT.

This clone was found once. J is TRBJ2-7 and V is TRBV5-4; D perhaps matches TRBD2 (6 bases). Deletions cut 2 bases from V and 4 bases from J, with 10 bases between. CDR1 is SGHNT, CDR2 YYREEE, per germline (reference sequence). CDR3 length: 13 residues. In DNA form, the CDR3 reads TGTGCCAGCAGCTTCGGGGGTCGGTACGAGCAGTACTTC. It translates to CASSFGGRYEQYF.

As DNA, the CDR3 is TGTGCCAGCAGCTTAAGGAAGTTCTCGAGGGTAAATGAGCAGTTCTTC. It translates to CASSLRKFSRVNEQFF. The gene calls are TRBV7-9 and TRBJ2-1; a possible D gene is TRBD2 (5 bases). Germline lookup yields CDR1 SEHNR and CDR2 FQNEAQ (reference sequence). V dropped 2 bases and J dropped 7 bases, with 18 bases sitting between them. This CDR3 contains 16 residues.

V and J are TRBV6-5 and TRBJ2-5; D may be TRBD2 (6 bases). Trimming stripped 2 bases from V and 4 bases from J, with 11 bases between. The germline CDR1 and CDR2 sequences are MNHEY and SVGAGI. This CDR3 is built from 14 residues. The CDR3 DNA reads TGTGCCAGCAGTTACCAGGGTAGCGGAGAGACCCAGTACTTC. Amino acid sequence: CASSYQGSGETQYF.

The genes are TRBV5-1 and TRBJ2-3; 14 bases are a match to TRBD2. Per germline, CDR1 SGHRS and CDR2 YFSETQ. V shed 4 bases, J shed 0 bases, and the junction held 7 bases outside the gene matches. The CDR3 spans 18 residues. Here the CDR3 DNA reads TGCGCCAGCAGCGCAGGACTAGCGGGAGGCGTCAGCACAGATACGCAGTATTTT. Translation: CASSAGLAGGVSTDTQYF.

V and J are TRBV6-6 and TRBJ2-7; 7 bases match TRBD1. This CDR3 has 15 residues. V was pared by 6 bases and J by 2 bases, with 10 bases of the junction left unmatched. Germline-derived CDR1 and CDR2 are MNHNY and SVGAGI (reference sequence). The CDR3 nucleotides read TGTGCCAGCAGCCCCCGGCGGCAGGGGGCCTACGAGCAGTACTTC. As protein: CASSPRRQGAYEQYF.

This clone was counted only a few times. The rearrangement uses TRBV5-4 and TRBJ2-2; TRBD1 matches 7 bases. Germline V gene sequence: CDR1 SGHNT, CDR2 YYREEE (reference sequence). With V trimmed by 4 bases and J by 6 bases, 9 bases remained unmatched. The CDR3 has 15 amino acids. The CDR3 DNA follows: TGTGCCAGCAGCAAGGGGACAGCCCGGGCCGGGGAGCTGTTTTTT. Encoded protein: CASSKGTARAGELFF.

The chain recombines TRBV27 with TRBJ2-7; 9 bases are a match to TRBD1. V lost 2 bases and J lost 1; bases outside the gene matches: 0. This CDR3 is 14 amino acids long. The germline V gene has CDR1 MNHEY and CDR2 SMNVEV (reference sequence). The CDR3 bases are TGTGCCAGCAGTTTAGGGACAGGGTCCTACGAGCAGTACTTC. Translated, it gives CASSLGTGSYEQYF.

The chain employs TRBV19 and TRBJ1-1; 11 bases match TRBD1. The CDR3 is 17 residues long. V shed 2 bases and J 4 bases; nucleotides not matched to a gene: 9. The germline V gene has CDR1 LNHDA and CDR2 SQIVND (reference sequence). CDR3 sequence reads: CASSIRRDRGVLTEAFF. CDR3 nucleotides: TGTGCCAGTAGTATAAGAAGGGACAGGGGGGTACTCACTGAAGCTTTCTTT.

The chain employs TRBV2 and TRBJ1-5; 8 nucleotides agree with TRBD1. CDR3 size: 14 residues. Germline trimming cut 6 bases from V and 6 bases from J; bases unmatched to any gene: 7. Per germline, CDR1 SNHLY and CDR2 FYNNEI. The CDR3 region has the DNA TGTGCCAGCAGCTTCGGGACAGGCACTCAGCCCCAGCATTTT. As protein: CASSFGTGTQPQHF.

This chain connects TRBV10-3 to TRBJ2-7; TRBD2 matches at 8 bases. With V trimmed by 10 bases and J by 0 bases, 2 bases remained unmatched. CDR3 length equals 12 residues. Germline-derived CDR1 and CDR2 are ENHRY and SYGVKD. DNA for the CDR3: TGTGCCACCGGACTAGCCTCCTACGAGCAGTACTTC. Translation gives CATGLASYEQYF.

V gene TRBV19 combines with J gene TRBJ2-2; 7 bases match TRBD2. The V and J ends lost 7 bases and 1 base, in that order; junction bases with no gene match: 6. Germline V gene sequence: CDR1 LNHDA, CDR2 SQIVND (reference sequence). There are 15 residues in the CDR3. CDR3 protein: CASKKGEGNTGELFF. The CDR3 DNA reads TGTGCCAGTAAGAAAGGGGAGGGGAACACCGGGGAGCTGTTTTTT.

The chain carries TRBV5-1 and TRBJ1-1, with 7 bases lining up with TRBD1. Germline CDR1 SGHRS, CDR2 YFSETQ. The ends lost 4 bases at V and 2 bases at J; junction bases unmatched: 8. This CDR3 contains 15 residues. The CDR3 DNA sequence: TGCGCCAGCAGCCCTAGACAGGGCCAAAACACTGAAGCTTTCTTT. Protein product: CASSPRQGQNTEAFF.

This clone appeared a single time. This CDR3 is CAWSVGLAGGTVEQFF. Here the CDR3 DNA reads TGTGCCTGGAGTGTAGGACTAGCGGGAGGGACAGTAGAGCAGTTCTTC. This chain connects TRBV30 to TRBJ2-1, with 15 bases matching TRBD2. Germline CDR1 GTSNPN, CDR2 SVGIG (reference sequence). There are 16 residues in the CDR3. V lost 0 bases, J lost 10 bases, and 7 bases stayed unmatched. Full variable domain (rest looked up from reference TRBV30 and TRBJ2-1): SQTIHQWPATLVQPVGSPLSLECTVEGTSNPNLYWYRQAAGRGLQLLFYSVGIGQISSEVPQNLSASRPQDRQFILSSKKLLLSDSGFYLCAWSVGLAGGTVEQFFGPGTRLTVL.

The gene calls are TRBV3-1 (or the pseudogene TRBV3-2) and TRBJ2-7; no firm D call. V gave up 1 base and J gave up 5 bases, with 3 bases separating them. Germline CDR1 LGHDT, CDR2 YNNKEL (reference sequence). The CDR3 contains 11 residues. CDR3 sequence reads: CASSQGHEQYF. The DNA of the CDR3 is TGTGCCAGCAGCCAAGGGCACGAGCAGTACTTC.

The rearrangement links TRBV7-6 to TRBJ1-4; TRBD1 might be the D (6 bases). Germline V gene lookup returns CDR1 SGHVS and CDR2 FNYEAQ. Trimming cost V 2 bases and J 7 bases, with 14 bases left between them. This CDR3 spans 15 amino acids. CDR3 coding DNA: TGTGCCAGCAGCTTATCAGCGCTACAGGGTGAAAAACTGTTTTTT. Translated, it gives CASSLSALQGEKLFF.

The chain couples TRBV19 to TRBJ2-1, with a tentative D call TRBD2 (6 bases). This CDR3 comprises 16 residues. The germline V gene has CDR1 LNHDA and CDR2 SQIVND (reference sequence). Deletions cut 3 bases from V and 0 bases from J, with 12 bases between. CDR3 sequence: CASSILAGSSYNEQFF. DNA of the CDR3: TGTGCCAGTAGTATCCTGGCGGGGAGCTCCTACAATGAGCAGTTCTTC.

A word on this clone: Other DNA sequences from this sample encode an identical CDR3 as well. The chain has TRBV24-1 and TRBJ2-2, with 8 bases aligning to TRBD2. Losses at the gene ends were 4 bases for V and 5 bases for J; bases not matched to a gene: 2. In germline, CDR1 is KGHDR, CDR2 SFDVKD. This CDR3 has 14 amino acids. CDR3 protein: CATSEGGGTGELFF. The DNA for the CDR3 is TGTGCCACCAGTGAAGGCGGGGGGACCGGGGAGCTGTTTTTT.

The CDR3 spells CASSLDRGLRQPQHF. CDR3 bases: TGTGCCAGCAGCTTGGACAGGGGCCTCCGTCAGCCCCAGCATTTT. The rearrangement links TRBV5-5 to TRBJ1-5; 7 bases agree with TRBD1. CDR1 and CDR2 from the germline V gene are SGHKS and YYEKEE (reference sequence). The V gene end was trimmed by 0 bases and the J gene end by 6 bases; junction bases not matched to a gene: 6. This CDR3 has 15 residues.

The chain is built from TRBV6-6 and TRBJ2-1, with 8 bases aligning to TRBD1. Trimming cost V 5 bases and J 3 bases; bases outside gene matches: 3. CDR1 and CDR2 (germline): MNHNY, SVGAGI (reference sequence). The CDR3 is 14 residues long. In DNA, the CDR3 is TGTGCCAGCAGTCACAGGGGGAGCTACAATGAGCAGTTCTTC. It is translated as CASSHRGSYNEQFF.

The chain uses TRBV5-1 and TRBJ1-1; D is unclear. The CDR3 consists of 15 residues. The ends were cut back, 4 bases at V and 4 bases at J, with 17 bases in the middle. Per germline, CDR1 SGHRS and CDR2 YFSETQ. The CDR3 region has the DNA TGCGCCAGCAGCCTAGATGCGCGGCGGGCCACTGAAGCTTTCTTT. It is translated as CASSLDARRATEAFF. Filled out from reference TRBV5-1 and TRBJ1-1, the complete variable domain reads KAGVTQTPRYLIKTRGQQVTLSCSPISGHRSVSWYQQTPGQGLQFLFEYFSETQRNKGNFPGRFSGRQFSNSRSEMNVSTLELGDSALYLCASSLDARRATEAFFGQGTRLTVV.

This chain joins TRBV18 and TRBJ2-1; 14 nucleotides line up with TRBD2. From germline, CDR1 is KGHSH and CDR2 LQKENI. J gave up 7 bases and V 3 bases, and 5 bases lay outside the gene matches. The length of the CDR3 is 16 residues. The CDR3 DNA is TGTGCCAGCTCACCCCCGGGACTAGCGGGGGTTAATGAGCAGTTCTTC. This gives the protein CASSPPGLAGVNEQFF.

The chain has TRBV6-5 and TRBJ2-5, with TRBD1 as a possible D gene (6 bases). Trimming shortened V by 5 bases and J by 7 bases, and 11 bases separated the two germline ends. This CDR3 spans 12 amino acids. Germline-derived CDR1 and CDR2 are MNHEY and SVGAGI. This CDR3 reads CASSPQGRTQYF. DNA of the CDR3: TGTGCCAGCAGTCCCCAGGGGCGGACCCAGTACTTC.